These 7 T cell receptor beta chains were sequenced from one sample in a study of blood T cells in healthy people across ages. The use of a sample-barcoded 5' primer and a J-beta primer mix characterized a second PCR of roughly 6 to 12 cycles. TCRdb called the 5' RACE reads again in MiXCR, with one record for every CDR3 protein. This sample has 850,000 to 1,000,000 distinct CDR3 sequences; 48% occur once, and the top ten carry roughly 13%. Material for sequencing was blood. The receptors were gathered from a man aged 25 to 45 in good health.

This clonotype appeared a single time. The chain employs TRBV7-9 and TRBJ1-1; 7 nucleotides align to TRBD1. The CDR3 has 15 amino acids. V shed 1 base and J 1 base; nucleotides not matched to a gene: 3. The germline V gene encodes CDR1 SEHNR and CDR2 FQNEAQ (reference sequence). The CDR3 DNA reads as TGTGCCAGCAGCTTAGTACAGGGGTGGAACACTGAAGCTTTCTTT. It encodes CASSLVQGWNTEAFF.

This sequence joins TRBV19 and TRBJ1-2; no clear D. Germline CDR1 is LNHDA and CDR2 is SQIVND (reference sequence). V lost 4 bases and J lost 2, with 11 bases in between. The CDR3 spans 14 residues. CDR3 sequence: CASSTTVVNYGYTF. The CDR3 DNA follows: TGTGCCAGTAGTACCACAGTGGTCAACTATGGCTACACCTTC. Together with reference TRBV19 and TRBJ1-2, the CDR3 gives the full variable domain: DGGITQSPKYLFRKEGQNVTLSCEQNLNHDAMYWYRQDPGQGLRLIYYSQIVNDFQKGDIAEGYSVSREKKESFPLTVTSAQKNPTAFYLCASSTTVVNYGYTFGSGTRLTVV.

This chain links TRBV15 with TRBJ2-1; D remains ambiguous. The end of the DNA fits TRBJ2-7 better, so the J call may be wrong. Germline lookup yields CDR1 LNHNV and CDR2 YYDKDF (reference sequence). The CDR3 has 10 amino acids. CDR3 protein: CATRDLEQYF. The DNA of the CDR3 is TGTGCCACCCGAGATCTCGAGCAGTACTTC.

This clonotype was counted at least ten times. This rearrangement joins TRBV4-1 to TRBJ1-1, with a possible D match to TRBD1 (5 bases). This CDR3 spans 14 amino acids. The V gene lost 3 bases and the J gene lost 0 bases, with 8 bases spanning the gap. CDR1 MGHRA and CDR2 YSYEKL come from the germline V gene. The CDR3 loop is CASSQGRMNTEAFF. CDR3 nucleotides: TGCGCCAGCAGCCAGGGGCGAATGAACACTGAAGCTTTCTTT.

The V and J genes are TRBV4-2 and TRBJ1-4; 7 bases line up with TRBD1. In germline, CDR1 is LGHNA, CDR2 YNFKEQ. CDR3 size: 15 residues. Trimming at V came to 0 bases and at J to 7 bases, leaving 5 bases not matched to a gene. The CDR3 DNA is TGTGCCAGCAGCCAAGAAGGGGGCAGGGGTGAAAAACTGTTTTTT. Residues: CASSQEGGRGEKLFF.

This clonotype was observed a handful of times. The chain is built from TRBV12-3 or TRBV12-4 and TRBJ1-6, with 7 bases matching TRBD1. CDR3 length: 14 residues. V was clipped by 6 bases and J by 9 bases; unmatched bases: 8. In nucleotides, the CDR3 is TGTGCCAGCAGACAGGGGTTTCCAAGTTCACCCCTCCACTTT. This translates into CASRQGFPSSPLHF.

This clonotype was recorded at least ten times. The rearrangement links TRBV3-1 to TRBJ1-5, with 8 bases lining up with TRBD1. Germline trimming cut 4 bases from V and 6 bases from J; bases unmatched to any gene: 8. Germline V gene data show CDR1 as LGHDT and CDR2 as YNNKEL (reference sequence). CDR3 length: 15 residues. The CDR3 DNA is TGTGCCAGCAGCCTCGGACAGGGCGGAGTTCAGCCCCAGCATTTT. It encodes CASSLGQGGVQPQHF.